This entry lists 2 T cell receptor beta chains sequenced from one sample in a study of blood T cell repertoires in COVID-19. Here immunoSEQ multiplex PCR was the method, and the copy in TCRdb shows in-frame clones only, minus some. The sample has approximately 310,000 clones; about nine tenths are singletons. Sequencing used peripheral blood. All receptors come from a man aged 45-65 years with active or convalescent COVID-19.

J is TRBJ2-7 and V is TRBV7-9; maybe TRBD1 (6 bases). Germline V lookup: CDR1 SEHNR, CDR2 FQNEAQ (reference sequence). This CDR3 comprises 19 residues. The CDR3 DNA reads TGTGGAACGCCGCTTGTTAGGCGTACAGGGTCCCTAAAGGTGGGGGAGCAGTACTTC. It encodes CGTPLVRRTGSLKVGEQYF.

The V call is TRBV5-1, the J call TRBJ1-5; a possible D gene is TRBD1 (6 bases). The V end lost 4 bases, the J end lost 7 bases, and 12 bases lay between the germline ends. CDR1 is SGHRS and CDR2 is YFSETQ in the germline V gene. The CDR3 loop spans 13 amino acids. The CDR3 coding sequence is TGCGCCAGCAGCCCAACAGGGTTACAGCCCCAGCATTTT. It is translated as CASSPTGLQPQHF.